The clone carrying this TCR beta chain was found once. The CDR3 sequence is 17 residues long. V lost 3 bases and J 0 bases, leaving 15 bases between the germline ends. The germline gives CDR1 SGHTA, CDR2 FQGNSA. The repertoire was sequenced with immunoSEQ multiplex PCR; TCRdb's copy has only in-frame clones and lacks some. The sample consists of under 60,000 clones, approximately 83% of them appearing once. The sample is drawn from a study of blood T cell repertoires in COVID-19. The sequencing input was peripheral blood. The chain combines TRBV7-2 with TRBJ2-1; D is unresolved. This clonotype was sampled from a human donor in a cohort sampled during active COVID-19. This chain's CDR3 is CASSFPRPPSSYNEQFF. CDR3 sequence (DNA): TGTGCCAGCAGCTTCCCCAGGCCGCCCAGCTCCTACAATGAGCAGTTCTTC. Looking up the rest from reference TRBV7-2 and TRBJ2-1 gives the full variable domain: GAGVSQSPSNKVTEKGKDVELRCDPISGHTALYWYRQSLGQGLEFLIYFQGNSAPDKSGLPSDRFSAERTGGSVSTLTIQRTQQEDSAVYLCASSFPRPPSSYNEQFFGPGTRLTVL.